This T cell receptor (beta chain) was sequenced during a study of T cell responses to AZD1222 COVID-19 vaccine. Worth noting for this clone: The antigen is not known.

Clones were sequenced by immunoSEQ multiplex PCR, and TCRdb holds only the in-frame ones, with some missing. The sample holds about 150,000 clones; around 83% are singletons and the top ten take about 5.4%. Study outcomes and limitations: Compared with day 0, the breadth and depth of the Spike-specific TCR repertoire rose significantly after two doses of AZD1222.

V dropped 7 bases and J dropped 0 bases, with 17 bases sitting between them. The CDR3 has 15 residues. Germline V gives CDR1 SGHDT, CDR2 YYEEEE. The sample here was peripheral blood, taken 28 days after the second AZD1222 dose. V is TRBV5-6 and J is TRBJ2-7; no clear D gene. The sequence was obtained from an adult who received the AZD1222 COVID-19 vaccine. CDR3 sequence: CASRPYNLYSYEQYF. The CDR3 DNA sequence: TGTGCCAGCCGACCCTATAACCTTTACTCCTACGAGCAGTACTTC.